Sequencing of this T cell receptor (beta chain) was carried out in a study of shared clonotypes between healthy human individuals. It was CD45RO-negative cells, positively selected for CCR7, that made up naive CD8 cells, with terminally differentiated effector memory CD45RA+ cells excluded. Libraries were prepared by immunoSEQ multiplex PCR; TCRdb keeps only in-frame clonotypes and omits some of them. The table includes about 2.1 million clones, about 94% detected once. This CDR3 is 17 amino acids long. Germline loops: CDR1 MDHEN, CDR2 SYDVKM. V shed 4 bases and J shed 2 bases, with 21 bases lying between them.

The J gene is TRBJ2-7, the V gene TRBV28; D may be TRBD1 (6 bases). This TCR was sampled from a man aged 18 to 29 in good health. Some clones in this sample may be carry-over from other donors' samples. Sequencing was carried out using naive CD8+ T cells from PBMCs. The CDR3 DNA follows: TGTGCCAGCAGTTCCATGAAGGAACAGGGAGATCCCTACGAGCAGTACTTC. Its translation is CASSSMKEQGDPYEQYF.